This entry describes one T cell receptor beta chain. The repertoire was sequenced with immunoSEQ multiplex PCR; TCRdb's copy has only in-frame clones and lacks some. The sample includes approximately 150,000 clones, 80% to 85% of them seen just once. V lost 5 bases to trimming and J lost 2 bases, with 13 bases between them. The V gene's germline CDR1 is LGHNA and CDR2 YSLEER. The CDR3 sequence is 15 residues long. The data originate from a study of cytomegalovirus exposure and HLA in healthy donors. The material sequenced was PBMCs. This TCR was recovered from a man between 25 and 39 years old in good health and CMV-seropositive. J is TRBJ2-1 and V is TRBV4-3; D may be TRBD1 (6 bases). This CDR3 is CASSSHRAPYNEQFF. As DNA, the CDR3 is TGCGCCAGCAGCTCCCACAGGGCGCCCTACAATGAGCAGTTCTTC.